The 30 T cell receptor beta chains given below trace back to one sample, sequenced in a study of blood T cell repertoires in COVID-19. Sequencing used immunoSEQ multiplex PCR; TCRdb keeps in-frame clones, though not all of them. The table records roughly 200,000 clones, over 80% of them present only once. The sequencing sample was made of PBMCs or T cells enriched from blood (not recorded which). The receptors come from a woman younger than 45 who had been exposed to COVID-19.

V is TRBV27 and J is TRBJ2-3; 8 bases are shared with TRBD1. The CDR3 consists of 15 residues. The germline V gene encodes CDR1 MNHEY and CDR2 SMNVEV (reference sequence). V dropped 3 bases and J dropped 0; count of bases not matched to a gene: 2. CDR3 protein: CASSFSGGSTDTQYF. In nucleotides, the CDR3 is TGTGCCAGCAGTTTTTCAGGGGGCAGCACAGATACGCAGTATTTT.

This chain uses TRBV2 with TRBJ2-7; 7 bases are a match to TRBD2. From germline, CDR1 is SNHLY and CDR2 FYNNEI. Trimming cost V 0 bases and J 2 bases; bases outside gene matches: 7. The CDR3 totals 16 residues. The CDR3 DNA sequence: TGTGCCAGCAGTGAAGCTGGGGGGGTGAACCCCTACGAGCAGTACTTC. It yields the protein CASSEAGGVNPYEQYF.

This clone was counted between two and nine times. Written as DNA, the CDR3 is TGTGCCACCCTTATTTTAAACAGGGCGAGCTCTGGAAACACCATATATTTT. It yields the protein CATLILNRASSGNTIYF. The V and J genes are TRBV2 and TRBJ1-3, with a weak D call TRBD1 (6 bases). Per germline, CDR1 SNHLY and CDR2 FYNNEI. CDR3 length: 17 residues. Trimming pared 10 bases from V and 0 bases from J, leaving 22 bases between.

The V and J genes are TRBV18 and TRBJ1-1; D is undetermined. The CDR3 is 15 residues long. The germline V gene encodes CDR1 KGHSH and CDR2 LQKENI. V was shortened by 3 bases and J by 4 bases, with 15 bases between the two germline ends. The CDR3 sequence is CASSPLTQEGTEAFF. CDR3 nucleotides: TGTGCCAGCTCACCCTTAACCCAGGAGGGCACTGAAGCTTTCTTT.

CDR3 bases: TGCGCCAGCAGCCATAGCAGGAACACTGAAGCTTTCTTT. This gives the protein CASSHSRNTEAFF. V and J are TRBV4-3 and TRBJ1-1; no clear D. Germline V gene sequence: CDR1 LGHNA, CDR2 YSLEER. The CDR3 has 13 residues. Between the trimmed V and J ends, which lost 3 bases and 1 base, there was a span of 6 bases.

The rearrangement links TRBV2 to TRBJ1-6; D remains ambiguous. Germline assignment: CDR1 SNHLY and CDR2 FYNNEI. CDR3 length equals 11 residues. The V end lost 2 bases, the J end lost 13 bases, and 6 bases lay between the germline ends. The CDR3, as DNA: TGTGCCAGCAGTGAACAGGCCCCCCTCCACTTT. This encodes CASSEQAPLHF.

Only one count was recorded for this clone. The chain uses TRBV6-6 and TRBJ1-2, with 12 positions matching TRBD1. The CDR3 runs 18 residues. Germline values: CDR1 MNHNY, CDR2 SVGAGI (reference sequence). J lost 7 bases, V lost 5 bases, and 17 bases had no gene match. In DNA, the CDR3 is TGTGCCAGCAGTCATTCAAATCCGGGACAGGGGGCAGTTGGTGGCTACACCTTC. This translates into CASSHSNPGQGAVGGYTF.

The gene calls are TRBV2 and TRBJ2-7; 8 bases are a match to TRBD1. V shed 8 bases, J shed 2 bases, and the junction held 11 bases outside the gene matches. From germline, CDR1 is SNHLY and CDR2 FYNNEI. There are 15 residues in the CDR3. The CDR3 region has the DNA TGTGCCAGCCTCTTTACCGGGACAGGTACCTACGAGCAGTACTTC. This encodes CASLFTGTGTYEQYF.

The chain links TRBV28 to TRBJ2-2, with a weak D call TRBD2 (5 bases). Trimming stripped 6 bases from V and 4 bases from J, with 21 bases between. CDR1 and CDR2 from the germline V gene are MDHEN and SYDVKM. The CDR3 contains 17 residues. CDR3 nucleotide sequence: TGTGCCAGCAGGTTCCTAGAGGGCCACCTCGGCACCGGGGAGCTGTTTTTT. This sequence encodes CASRFLEGHLGTGELFF.

The chain couples TRBV11-2 to TRBJ2-7; D remains ambiguous. Per the germline V gene, CDR1 is SGHAT and CDR2 is FQNNGV. V was pared by 2 bases and J by 2 bases, with 7 bases between. The CDR3 is 13 residues long. CDR3 loop: CASSLSTAYEQYF. CDR3 sequence (DNA): TGTGCCAGCAGCTTAAGCACAGCCTACGAGCAGTACTTC.

A single count supports this clone. The CDR3 DNA sequence: TGTGCCAGCAGTTACGAGGTGGGACAGGGGGCCCACGAGCAGTACTTC. This encodes CASSYEVGQGAHEQYF. The rearrangement joins TRBV6-2 or TRBV6-3 to TRBJ2-7; 12 positions agree with TRBD1. This CDR3 is 16 amino acids long. Germline-derived CDR1 and CDR2 are MNHEY and SVGEGT. After removal of 2 bases from V and 5 bases from J, the junction contained 7 bases not matched to a gene.

J is TRBJ1-1 and V is TRBV5-1; tentatively, D is TRBD1 (6 bases). Germline-derived CDR1 and CDR2 are SGHRS and YFSETQ. The CDR3 contains 15 residues. The CDR3 region is CVSTDSTLRNTEAFF. CDR3 coding DNA: TGCGTCTCTACGGACAGTACCTTGAGGAACACTGAAGCTTTCTTT.

V gene TRBV14 combines with J gene TRBJ1-1; the match to TRBD1 covers 8 bases. V trimming: 2 bases; J trimming: 1 base; junction bases outside the gene matches: 9. CDR1 SGHDN and CDR2 FVKESK come from the germline V gene. The CDR3 contains 17 residues. CDR3 nucleotides: TGTGCCAGCAGCCAACAGGGGGCTCTATTTGAGAACACTGAAGCTTTCTTT. Translating gives CASSQQGALFENTEAFF.

This clone was counted a few times. V and J are TRBV27 and TRBJ2-1, with D possibly matching TRBD1 (5 bases). Trimming removed 6 bases from V and 3 bases from J, with 21 bases in between. CDR1 and CDR2 (germline): MNHEY, SMNVEV (reference sequence). This CDR3 is 17 amino acids long. The CDR3 is CASRPGSGLVSYNEQFF. The CDR3 DNA is TGTGCCAGCAGACCAGGGTCGGGCTTGGTGAGCTACAATGAGCAGTTCTTC.

V usage is TRBV11-2 and J usage is TRBJ2-7, with no clear D. CDR1 and CDR2 (germline): SGHAT, FQNNGV. V lost 5 bases and J lost 3, with 5 bases in between. The CDR3 is made up of 11 amino acids. CDR3 sequence reads: CASSQIYEQYF. As DNA, the CDR3 is TGTGCCAGCAGCCAAATCTACGAGCAGTACTTC. The full variable domain, its missing parts supplied by reference TRBV11-2 and TRBJ2-7, is EAGVAQSPRYKIIEKRQSVAFWCNPISGHATLYWYQQILGQGPKLLIQFQNNGVVDDSQLPKDRFSAERLKGVDSTLKIQPAKLEDSAVYLCASSQIYEQYFGPGTRLTVT.

CDR3 sequence (DNA): TGTGCCAGCTCACCTGGTTCAGGGCCATCCTACGAGCAGTACTTC. This translates into CASSPGSGPSYEQYF. V usage is TRBV18 and J usage is TRBJ2-7; TRBD1 is a possible D gene (5 bases). Germline V gene sequence: CDR1 KGHSH, CDR2 LQKENI. The V end lost 3 bases, the J end lost 1 base, and 13 bases lay between the germline ends. The CDR3 has 15 amino acids. Full variable domain (remainder filled in from reference TRBV18 and TRBJ2-7): NAGVMQNPRHLVRRRGQEARLRCSPMKGHSHVYWYRQLPEEGLKFMVYLQKENIIDESGMPKERFSAEFPKEGPSILRIQQVVRGDSAAYFCASSPGSGPSYEQYFGPGTRLTVT.

The V and J genes are TRBV11-2 and TRBJ1-1; the match to TRBD1 covers 9 bases. The CDR3 consists of 14 residues. From germline, CDR1 is SGHAT and CDR2 FQNNGV. With 6 bases clipped from V and 0 bases from J, the junction kept 2 bases outside the gene matches. CDR3 in DNA: TGTGCCAGCAGTACAGGGGGCCTGAACACTGAAGCTTTCTTT. It specifies CASSTGGLNTEAFF. Together with reference TRBV11-2 and TRBJ1-1, the CDR3 gives the full variable domain: EAGVAQSPRYKIIEKRQSVAFWCNPISGHATLYWYQQILGQGPKLLIQFQNNGVVDDSQLPKDRFSAERLKGVDSTLKIQPAKLEDSAVYLCASSTGGLNTEAFFGQGTRLTVV.

This sequence joins TRBV19 and TRBJ1-2, with 7 bases aligning to TRBD1. V shed 9 bases and J 6 bases; nucleotides not matched to a gene: 7. There are 12 residues in the CDR3. The germline CDR1 and CDR2 sequences are LNHDA and SQIVND (reference sequence). The CDR3 DNA follows: TGTGCCAGCCTATCAGGGGGTAATGGCTACACCTTC. Amino acid sequence: CASLSGGNGYTF.

V usage is TRBV7-9 and J usage is TRBJ1-1; 10 bases match TRBD1. Unmatched junction bases numbered 11, after V lost 4 bases and J lost 3 bases. Germline V gene data show CDR1 as SEHNR and CDR2 as FQNEAQ (reference sequence). This CDR3 is built from 17 residues. This CDR3 is CASSSDRGPGGDTEAFF. CDR3 nucleotides: TGTGCCAGCAGCTCTGACAGGGGGCCCGGCGGGGACACTGAAGCTTTCTTT. The entire variable domain, with the rest obtained from reference TRBV7-9 and TRBJ1-1, is as follows: DTGVSQNPRHKITKRGQNVTFRCDPISEHNRLYWYRQTLGQGPEFLTYFQNEAQLEKSRLLSDRFSAERPKGSFSTLEIQRTEQGDSAMYLCASSSDRGPGGDTEAFFGQGTRLTVV.

The chain is built from TRBV5-1 and TRBJ2-3; 10 bases are a match to TRBD1. V lost 4 bases and J lost 6; bases outside the gene matches: 5. Germline CDR1 and CDR2: SGHRS and YFSETQ. The CDR3 runs to 14 residues. CDR3 in DNA: TGCGCCAGCAGCACGACAGGGGGCGTGGATACGCAGTATTTT. This sequence encodes CASSTTGGVDTQYF.

This chain joins TRBV27 and TRBJ1-2; tentative D call: TRBD1 (6 bases). CDR1 is MNHEY, CDR2 SMNVEV, per germline (reference sequence). Trimming stripped 6 bases from V and 8 bases from J, with 16 bases between. There are 13 residues in the CDR3. The CDR3: CASSLLEGGGYTF. CDR3 sequence (DNA): TGTGCCAGCAGCCTCCTCGAAGGGGGAGGCTACACCTTC.

The rearrangement links TRBV25-1 to TRBJ1-6; D is possibly TRBD1 (6 bases). The germline gives CDR1 MGHDK, CDR2 SYGVNS. The CDR3 loop spans 17 amino acids. The V end lost 4 bases, the J end lost 0 bases, and 13 bases lay between the germline ends. DNA of the CDR3: TGTGCCAGCAGTGCCACAGACAGGAGCTCCTATAATTCACCCCTCCACTTT. Its protein is CASSATDRSSYNSPLHF. Full variable domain (outside the CDR3, taken from reference TRBV25-1 and TRBJ1-6): EADIYQTPRYLVIGTGKKITLECSQTMGHDKMYWYQQDPGMELHLIHYSYGVNSTEKGDLSSESTVSRIRTEHFPLTLESARPSHTSQYLCASSATDRSSYNSPLHFGNGTRLTVT.

The chain joins TRBV4-1 to TRBJ2-7, with TRBD1 matching over 7 bases. V gave up 1 base and J gave up 2 bases; unmatched junction bases: 8. The CDR3 is made up of 16 amino acids. The V gene's germline CDR1 is MGHRA and CDR2 YSYEKL. The CDR3 is CASSQVQGGPTYEQYF. CDR3 in DNA: TGCGCCAGCAGCCAAGTTCAAGGGGGCCCCACCTACGAGCAGTACTTC.

The V call is TRBV2, the J call TRBJ2-7; TRBD2 agrees at 8 bases. The J segment lost 2 bases and the V segment lost 7 bases, leaving 7 bases of the junction unmatched. This CDR3 spans 14 amino acids. The germline V gene has CDR1 SNHLY and CDR2 FYNNEI. CDR3 sequence (DNA): TGTGCCAGCAATCGGCGGGGGGTCCCCTACGAGCAGTACTTC. It codes for CASNRRGVPYEQYF.

Only one count was recorded for this clone. V gene TRBV30 combines with J gene TRBJ1-3, with 9 bases lining up with TRBD1. The CDR3 length is 13 residues. Germline CDR1 GTSNPN, CDR2 SVGIG (reference sequence). Trimming at V came to 6 bases and at J to 7 bases, leaving 7 bases not matched to a gene. The CDR3 region has the DNA TGTGCCTGCAGCCCCGGACAGGGGAACACCATATATTTT. Protein: CACSPGQGNTIYF.

V gene TRBV9 combines with J gene TRBJ2-7; 7 nucleotides match TRBD1. With 4 bases clipped from V and 3 bases from J, the junction kept 10 bases outside the gene matches. Germline V gives CDR1 SGDLS, CDR2 YYNGEE. The CDR3 is 15 amino acids. CDR3 amino acids: CASSFDRDSYYEQYF. The CDR3 DNA is TGTGCCAGCAGCTTTGATCGGGACAGCTACTACGAGCAGTACTTC.

Details on this clone: Other DNA sequences in this specimen translate into the identical CDR3. The V call is TRBV9, the J call TRBJ2-7, with 8 bases identical to TRBD2. Germline-derived CDR1 and CDR2 are SGDLS and YYNGEE. Germline trimming cut 3 bases from V and 0 bases from J; bases unmatched to any gene: 5. The CDR3 length is 15 residues. For the CDR3, the DNA is TGTGCCAGCAGCGCGGCGGGGGGCCTCTCCTACGAGCAGTACTTC. It specifies CASSAAGGLSYEQYF. Combining the CDR3 with reference TRBV9 and TRBJ2-7 gives the whole variable domain DSGVTQTPKHLITATGQRVTLRCSPRSGDLSVYWYQQSLDQGLQFLIQYYNGEERAKGNILERFSAQQFPDLHSELNLSSLELGDSALYFCASSAAGGLSYEQYFGPGTRLTVT.

This chain uses TRBV7-9 with TRBJ2-7, with TRBD1 matching over 8 bases. Germline CDR1 SEHNR, CDR2 FQNEAQ (reference sequence). The CDR3 contains 15 residues. Trimming cost V 1 base and J 3 bases; bases outside gene matches: 5. The CDR3 DNA sequence: TGTGCCAGCAGCTTAGAAGGACAGGGAATCTACGAGCAGTACTTC. Translation gives CASSLEGQGIYEQYF. Using reference TRBV7-9 and TRBJ2-7 for the parts outside the CDR3, the full variable domain is DTGVSQNPRHKITKRGQNVTFRCDPISEHNRLYWYRQTLGQGPEFLTYFQNEAQLEKSRLLSDRFSAERPKGSFSTLEIQRTEQGDSAMYLCASSLEGQGIYEQYFGPGTRLTVT.

V is TRBV5-1 and J is TRBJ2-5, with TRBD1 matching 9 bases. Unmatched junction bases numbered 4, after V lost 3 bases and J lost 1 base. CDR1 and CDR2 (germline): SGHRS, YFSETQ. The CDR3 is 15 amino acids. In DNA, the CDR3 is TGCGCCAGCAGCTCTAACAGGGGGCTCCAAGAGACCCAGTACTTC. This codes for CASSSNRGLQETQYF.

The chain uses TRBV11-2 and TRBJ1-1; D is ambiguous. The CDR3 is 14 residues long. Trimming shortened V by 8 bases and J by 0 bases, and 13 bases separated the two germline ends. Germline CDR1 reads SGHAT; CDR2 reads FQNNGV. CDR3 nucleotides: TGTGCCAGCTTCGAAGAGAGGATGAACACTGAAGCTTTCTTT. Its protein is CASFEERMNTEAFF.